The table lists the clone carrying this T cell receptor beta chain with a few counts. Its antigen is as yet unknown. The data were obtained in a study of cytomegalovirus exposure and HLA in healthy donors. This CDR3 spans 15 amino acids. Germline-derived CDR1 and CDR2 are SGHDN and FVKESK. Unmatched junction bases numbered 6, after V lost 0 bases and J lost 5 bases. Points from the study as a whole: Three CMV-associated chains proved CMV antigen-specific in vitro.

This PCR relied on a set of 60 Vbeta primers and 13 Jbeta primers. Profiling relied on immunoSEQ multiplex PCR, and the TCRdb table lists in-frame clones only, not all of them. The table lists around 180,000 clones, around 81% of them singletons. J is TRBJ2-5 and V is TRBV14, with 7 positions matching TRBD1. The clonotype comes from a man in his late teens or twenties in good health and CMV-seronegative. Sequencing used PBMCs. CDR3 coding DNA: TGTGCCAGCAGCCAAGATTTGCCAGGGGGTGAGACCCAGTACTTC. This encodes CASSQDLPGGETQYF. Variable domain in full (rest from reference TRBV14 and TRBJ2-5): EAGVTQFPSHSVIEKGQTVTLRCDPISGHDNLYWYRRVMGKEIKFLLHFVKESKQDESGMPNNRFLAERTGGTYSTLKVQPAELEDSGVYFCASSQDLPGGETQYFGPGTRLLVL.